A single sample is the source of the 9 T cell receptor beta chains below, sequenced in a study of shared clonotypes between healthy human individuals. Some clones are missing from TCRdb's copy, which holds only in-frame ones; the method was immunoSEQ multiplex PCR. The profile shows around 500,000 clones, over 60% of them singletons. The sequencing sample was made of PBMCs. The receptor set was obtained from a woman aged 40 to 50 in good health. Some clones in this sample may be carry-over from other donors' samples.

V and J are TRBV19 and TRBJ2-3; TRBD1 agrees at 8 bases. CDR3 length: 14 residues. V trimming: 9 bases; J trimming: 5 bases; junction bases outside the gene matches: 10. From germline, CDR1 is LNHDA and CDR2 SQIVND (reference sequence). The CDR3 spells CASRNRGSIDTQYF. CDR3 coding DNA: TGTGCCAGCCGGAACAGGGGGTCCATAGATACGCAGTATTTT.

CDR3 sequence: CASSLGGLEAFF. DNA for the CDR3: TGTGCCAGCAGCTTGGGGGGGCTTGAAGCTTTCTTT. This sequence joins TRBV5-6 and TRBJ1-1; possibly TRBD1 for D (6 bases). CDR3 length: 12 amino acids. Germline V gives CDR1 SGHDT, CDR2 YYEEEE. Trimming shortened V by 0 bases and J by 7 bases, and 7 bases separated the two germline ends.

In DNA, the CDR3 is TGCGCCAGCAGCTTGAGGCCAGGATCCTACGAGCAGTACTTC. As protein: CASSLRPGSYEQYF. The V call is TRBV5-1, the J call TRBJ2-7, with D hard to call. The CDR3 extends over 14 amino acids. Germline V gene data show CDR1 as SGHRS and CDR2 as YFSETQ. Trimming pared 1 base from V and 1 base from J, leaving 9 bases between.

As regards this clone: Germline and junction disagree at one end, which may indicate a read error. The gene calls are TRBV27 and TRBJ2-7; D possibly uses TRBD1 or TRBD2 (5 bases each). The CDR3 covers 18 residues. Per the germline V gene, CDR1 is MNHEY and CDR2 is SMNVEV (reference sequence). CDR3 residues: CASAPSTFRGAESYGQYF. CDR3 sequence (DNA): TGTGCCAGCGCCCCTAGTACTTTTAGGGGAGCCGAATCCTACGGGCAGTACTTC.

CDR3 bases: TGTGCCAGCAGTGGACGTGGGACTAGCGGGATGAACACCGGGGAGCTGTTTTTT. Residues: CASSGRGTSGMNTGELFF. The chain combines TRBV2 with TRBJ2-2; 13 nucleotides match TRBD2. The CDR3 sequence is 18 residues long. The V and J ends lost 4 bases and 1 base, in that order; junction bases with no gene match: 6. The germline V gene has CDR1 SNHLY and CDR2 FYNNEI.

The chain joins TRBV7-9 to TRBJ2-5, with D perhaps assigned TRBD1 or TRBD2 (5 bases each). Germline V lookup: CDR1 SEHNR, CDR2 FQNEAQ (reference sequence). There are 13 residues in the CDR3. Trimming removed 1 base at V and 11 bases at J, with 14 bases between. The CDR3 here is CASSLGTLGEQYF. CDR3 DNA sequence: TGTGCCAGCAGCTTAGGGACTTTGGGGGAGCAGTACTTC. The variable domain in full, completed from reference TRBV7-9 and TRBJ2-5, reads DTGVSQNPRHKITKRGQNVTFRCDPISEHNRLYWYRQTLGQGPEFLTYFQNEAQLEKSRLLSDRFSAERPKGSFSTLEIQRTEQGDSAMYLCASSLGTLGEQYFGPGTRLLVL.

The chain recombines TRBV5-1 with TRBJ1-1; D is unresolved. Trimming pared 5 bases from V and 0 bases from J, leaving 14 bases between. The CDR3 length is 15 residues. The germline CDR1 and CDR2 sequences are SGHRS and YFSETQ. In DNA, the CDR3 is TGCGCCAGCAGTCCCAGGAGGAGCTTGAACACTGAAGCTTTCTTT. This translates into CASSPRRSLNTEAFF.

CDR3 amino acids: CASSQETGYSSFGYTF. The CDR3 DNA reads TGCGCCAGCAGCCAAGAGACAGGGTATTCTTCCTTTGGCTACACCTTC. V and J are TRBV4-1 and TRBJ1-2; 7 bases are shared with TRBD1. The CDR3 contains 16 residues. The germline CDR1 and CDR2 sequences are MGHRA and YSYEKL. With 0 bases clipped from V and 7 bases from J, the junction kept 11 bases outside the gene matches.

This clone appeared a few times. The V and J genes are TRBV7-2 and TRBJ2-3; D remains unclear. With 4 bases removed from V and 3 bases from J, the gap between germline ends came to 14 bases. The germline gives CDR1 SGHTA, CDR2 FQGNSA. This CDR3 contains 15 residues. CDR3 in amino acids: CASSYFSGPTDTQYF. DNA for the CDR3: TGTGCCAGCAGCTACTTTTCGGGTCCTACAGATACGCAGTATTTT.